This T cell receptor (beta chain) was found in a study of T-cell memory formation after mild COVID-19. Study outcomes and limitations: Mainly in CM and EM were contracting CD4+ clones; CD8+ were in EMRA. Clones that got smaller from day 15 to 85 had even CD4/CD8, while clones growing later tipped toward CD4+. Some clones that responded turned up in pre-infection memory, which suggests that cross-reactive memory joined in. The second-wave clones peaking on day 37 were not confirmed as SARS-CoV-2-specific.

The CDR3 runs to 17 residues. V lost 6 bases, J lost 2 bases, and 8 bases stayed unmatched. Turning to this clonotype: Its antigen is not identified.

One entry per CDR3 protein results from TCRdb running MiXCR on the 5' RACE reads. Among under 700,000 distinct CDR3 sequences listed, just over 20% were seen once. The source is an adult woman who had mild COVID-19 (a few samples of this study predate the infection). Cell type and time point are not known. Sequencing was carried out using PBMCs or a T cell subset sorted from them (not recorded which). The genes are TRBV12-3 or TRBV12-4 and TRBJ2-3, with 13 bases identical to TRBD2. The DNA for the CDR3 is TGTGCCAGCAGCTCTACTAGCGGGGGGGGATTCACAGATACGCAGTATTTT. Translation: CASSSTSGGGFTDTQYF.